The clone carrying this T cell receptor (beta chain) was seen a handful of times. Antigen specificity is unknown. The sample belongs to a study of T-cell memory formation after mild COVID-19. General observations from the study: Second-wave clones reaching peak frequency on day 37 lacked confirmed SARS-CoV-2 specificity. Contracting clones from day 15 to 85 showed balanced CD4/CD8; later expanders favored CD4+. Within pre-infection memory, some responding clones were found, suggesting cross-reactive memory joined.

The CDR3 has 16 amino acids. V shed 5 bases and J shed 1 base, with 14 bases lying between them. Germline CDR1 reads SGHTA; CDR2 reads FQGTGA. Constant-segment primers and 5'RACE yielded cDNA libraries for TCR alpha and TCR beta, each carrying sample barcodes and UMIs. Via MiXCR, TCRdb re-called the 5' RACE reads, giving one row per CDR3 protein. The sample lists 550,000 to 600,000 distinct CDR3 sequences; less than 25% were seen once. Input material: PBMCs or a T cell subset sorted from them (not recorded which). The J gene is TRBJ2-2, the V gene TRBV7-3; a weak D match, TRBD2 (7 bases). The TCR sequence derives from an adult woman who had mild COVID-19 (a few samples of this study predate the infection). Cell type and time point are not known. The CDR3 loop is CASSPGGGRNTGELFF. Written as DNA, the CDR3 is TGTGCCAGCAGCCCCGGGGGCGGGAGGAACACCGGGGAGCTGTTTTTT.